These T cell receptor beta chains were read from a single sample in a study of T cells after yellow fever vaccination. Using its own MiXCR run on the 5' RACE reads, TCRdb lists one record per CDR3 protein. The sample yields some 350,000 distinct CDR3 sequences, over 4% seen once. Here the sequenced sample was PBMCs, taken 5 days after the yellow fever booster vaccination. These receptors all come from a man aged 18 to 30 who received the YFV17D yellow fever vaccine. Each CDR3 is given with its conserved first and last residue. A D gene is named only where the DNA matches it firmly. Expanded clones get a size class; other rows say once, few or many, or leave the size out.

CDR3aa,CDR3nt,abundance,v_gene,j_gene,d_gene
CAWIYAPGRGDTEAFF,TGTGCCTGGATCTACGCCCCGGGACGGGGGGACACTGAAGCTTTCTTT,few,TRBV30,TRBJ1-1,-
CASSMNTGGQNQPQHF,TGTGCCAGTAGTATGAATACCGGGGGCCAAAATCAGCCCCAGCATTTT,-,TRBV19,TRBJ1-5,-
CASSLALAGGGEQFF,TGCGCCAGCAGCTTGGCCCTCGCGGGGGGGGGTGAGCAGTTCTTC,-,TRBV5-1,TRBJ2-1,TRBD2
CSARGYNSPLHF,TGCAGTGCTAGAGGGTATAATTCACCCCTCCACTTT,-,TRBV20-1,TRBJ1-6,-
CASSLDSTAGNTEAFF,TGTGCCAGCAGTTTAGACTCGACTGCGGGGAACACTGAAGCTTTCTTT,-,TRBV12-3/TRBV12-4,TRBJ1-1,-
CASSPTPYQDSPLHF,TGTGCCAGCAGCCCGACCCCATATCAGGATTCGCCCCTCCACTTT,-,TRBV5-4,TRBJ1-6,-
CSATDRGQETQYF,TGCAGTGCTACGGACAGGGGGCAAGAGACCCAGTACTTC,-,TRBV20-1,TRBJ2-5,TRBD1
CATRLTGQVYEQYF,TGTGCCACCAGATTGACAGGGCAAGTCTACGAGCAGTACTTC,-,TRBV24-1,TRBJ2-7,TRBD1
CATAGELFF,TGTGCCACCGCGGGGGAGCTGTTTTTT,many,TRBV7-9,TRBJ2-2,-
CASSFGRGASGANVLTF,TGTGCCAGCAGTTTCGGCAGGGGGGCCTCTGGGGCCAACGTCCTGACTTTC,few,TRBV12-3/TRBV12-4,TRBJ2-6,-
CASSLRPTYGYTF,TGTGCCAGCAGCCTCAGGCCGACCTATGGCTACACCTTC,many,TRBV2,TRBJ1-2,-
CASLRQNTDTQYF,TGTGCCAGCCTGCGACAGAACACAGATACGCAGTATTTT,-,TRBV2,TRBJ2-3,-
CASSLSSNSNYGYTF,TGTGCCAGCAGCTTGAGCTCGAACTCTAACTATGGCTACACCTTC,-,TRBV7-2,TRBJ1-2,-
CASSARGGSSSYNEQFF,TGTGCCAGCAGCGCCCGGGGGGGGTCGAGCTCCTACAATGAGCAGTTCTTC,-,TRBV9,TRBJ2-1,TRBD2
CASSRTGRTDTQYF,TGTGCCAGCAGCCGGACAGGACGCACAGATACGCAGTATTTT,many,TRBV7-3,TRBJ2-3,TRBD1
CSAASVVDPPSTDTQYF,TGCAGTGCCGCCTCGGTCGTGGACCCACCAAGCACAGATACGCAGTATTTT,-,TRBV20-1,TRBJ2-3,-
CSARGGGDPGANVLTF,TGCAGTGCTAGAGGCGGGGGGGATCCTGGGGCCAACGTCCTGACTTTC,-,TRBV20-1,TRBJ2-6,TRBD2
CASSQEEGANYGYTF,TGCGCCAGCAGCCAAGAGGAGGGGGCGAACTATGGCTACACCTTC,many,TRBV4-3,TRBJ1-2,TRBD1
CASSQDNGTGAGNTIYF,TGTGCCAGCAGCCAAGATAACGGGACAGGGGCAGGAAACACCATATATTTT,few,TRBV14,TRBJ1-3,TRBD1
CASRTGTSSSDTQYF,TGTGCCAGCAGAACCGGGACATCTTCTTCCGATACGCAGTATTTT,few,TRBV21-1,TRBJ2-3,-
CATSRDSRGGSNIQYF,TGTGCCACCAGCAGAGATTCGCGGGGGGGCTCTAACATTCAGTACTTC,-,TRBV15,TRBJ2-4,TRBD2
CASSLRGMEYGYTF,TGTGCCAGCAGTTTAAGGGGTATGGAGTATGGCTACACCTTC,few,TRBV27,TRBJ1-2,-
CASSYSSGGGYEQYF,TGTGCCAGCAGTTACTCAAGCGGGGGAGGTTACGAGCAGTACTTC,-,TRBV6-5,TRBJ2-7,TRBD2
CASSLQGNEKLFF,TGTGCCAGCAGTCTTCAGGGGAATGAAAAACTGTTTTTT,many,TRBV7-9,TRBJ1-4,-
CASSLGPTSAGYTF,TGTGCCAGCAGCTTAGGGCCCACCTCGGCCGGCTACACCTTC,-,TRBV11-2,TRBJ1-2,-
CSARDRQNTEAFF,TGCAGTGCTAGGGACAGGCAGAACACTGAAGCTTTCTTT,-,TRBV20-1,TRBJ1-1,TRBD1
CASSSNPTGAGDYGYTF,TGCGCCAGCAGCTCCAACCCCACAGGGGCGGGAGACTATGGCTACACCTTC,-,TRBV5-1,TRBJ1-2,TRBD1
CASSQNWDNTEAFF,TGTGCCAGCAGCCAGAACTGGGATAACACTGAAGCTTTCTTT,few,TRBV14,TRBJ1-1,-
CASSPDGGGPSYTF,TGTGCCAGCAGCCCCGATGGAGGGGGCCCGAGCTACACCTTC,many,TRBV14,TRBJ1-2,TRBD1
CASSQEWTSLPTDTQYF,TGTGCCAGCAGCCAAGAATGGACTAGCCTACCCACAGATACGCAGTATTTT,few,TRBV4-2,TRBJ2-3,TRBD2
CSVTGTDNTDTQYF,TGCAGCGTTACTGGGACGGACAACACAGATACGCAGTATTTT,few,TRBV29-1,TRBJ2-3,-
CASSTLTENQPQHF,TGTGCCAGCAGCACACTCACGGAAAATCAGCCCCAGCATTTT,few,TRBV6-6,TRBJ1-5,-
CASSRTPGQGFGYTF,TGTGCCAGCAGCCGTACTCCGGGACAGGGGTTTGGCTACACCTTC,few,TRBV7-2,TRBJ1-2,TRBD1
CASSQAGGLAEQFF,TGCGCCAGCAGCCAGGCGGGGGGTCTGGCGGAGCAGTTCTTC,-,TRBV4-3,TRBJ2-1,TRBD2
CASSPSPPNNEQFF,TGTGCTAGCAGTCCCAGTCCCCCCAACAATGAGCAGTTCTTC,-,TRBV7-7,TRBJ2-1,-
CASSLGGNANTGELFF,TGTGCCAGCAGCTTGGGGGGGAACGCGAACACCGGGGAGCTGTTTTTT,many,TRBV7-3,TRBJ2-2,TRBD2
CSARLVAGDNEQFF,TGCAGTGCTAGATTGGTAGCGGGAGACAATGAGCAGTTCTTC,few,TRBV20-1,TRBJ2-1,TRBD2
CASSLGLAGPETQYF,TGTGCCAGCAGCCTTGGACTAGCGGGGCCGGAGACCCAGTACTTC,-,TRBV3-1,TRBJ2-5,TRBD2
CASVLAGESTDTQYF,TGCGCCAGCGTATTAGCGGGGGAAAGCACAGATACGCAGTATTTT,-,TRBV5-1,TRBJ2-3,TRBD2
CASSIGSQDYGYTF,TGCGCCAGCAGCATAGGGTCCCAGGACTATGGCTACACCTTC,-,TRBV5-1,TRBJ1-2,-
CASTNQGGWTEAFF,TGTGCCAGCACCAATCAGGGAGGATGGACTGAAGCTTTCTTT,many,TRBV7-2,TRBJ1-1,-
CASSQEPAAGDGYTF,TGCGCCAGCAGCCAAGAACCGGCCGCAGGAGATGGCTACACCTTC,few,TRBV4-3,TRBJ1-2,-
CAWRGTGNTGELFF,TGTGCCTGGAGGGGGACAGGGAACACCGGGGAGCTGTTTTTT,-,TRBV30,TRBJ2-2,TRBD1
CASSSPWRQGSAGELFF,TGTGCCAGCAGTTCACCGTGGAGACAGGGCAGTGCCGGGGAGCTGTTTTTT,-,TRBV6-6,TRBJ2-2,TRBD1
CASTRLAGDTQYF,TGTGCCAGCACCCGACTAGCGGGGGATACGCAGTATTTT,-,TRBV2,TRBJ2-3,TRBD2
CASSQDGGTGANVLTF,TGTGCCAGCAGCCAAGATGGGGGGACTGGGGCCAACGTCCTGACTTTC,-,TRBV4-2,TRBJ2-6,-
CAWRQNPGTGQYF,TGTGCCTGGCGACAAAACCCCGGGACAGGGCAGTATTTT,-,TRBV30,TRBJ2-3,TRBD1
CSVEDISYGYTF,TGCAGCGTTGAAGATATCAGCTATGGCTACACCTTC,-,TRBV29-1,TRBJ1-2,-
CASISGGRDEQFF,TGTGCCAGCATTTCGGGGGGGCGCGATGAGCAGTTCTTC,few,TRBV12-3/TRBV12-4,TRBJ2-1,TRBD2
CASSGTGPGNTIYF,TGCGCCAGCAGCGGTACAGGGCCTGGAAACACCATATATTTT,-,TRBV5-1,TRBJ1-3,-
CASIRTGNTEAFF,TGTGCCAGCATCAGGACTGGGAACACTGAAGCTTTCTTT,-,TRBV12-3/TRBV12-4,TRBJ1-1,-